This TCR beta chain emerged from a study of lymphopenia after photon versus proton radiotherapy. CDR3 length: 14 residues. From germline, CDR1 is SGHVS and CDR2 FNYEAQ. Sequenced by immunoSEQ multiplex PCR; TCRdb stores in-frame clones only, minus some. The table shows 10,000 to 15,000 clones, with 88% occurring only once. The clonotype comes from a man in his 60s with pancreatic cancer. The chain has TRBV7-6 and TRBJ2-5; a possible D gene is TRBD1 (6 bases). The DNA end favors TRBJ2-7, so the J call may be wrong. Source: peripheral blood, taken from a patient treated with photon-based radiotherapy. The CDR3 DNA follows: TGTGCCAGCAGCTTTAACAGGGCTTTCTACGAGCAGTACTTC. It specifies CASSFNRAFYEQYF.